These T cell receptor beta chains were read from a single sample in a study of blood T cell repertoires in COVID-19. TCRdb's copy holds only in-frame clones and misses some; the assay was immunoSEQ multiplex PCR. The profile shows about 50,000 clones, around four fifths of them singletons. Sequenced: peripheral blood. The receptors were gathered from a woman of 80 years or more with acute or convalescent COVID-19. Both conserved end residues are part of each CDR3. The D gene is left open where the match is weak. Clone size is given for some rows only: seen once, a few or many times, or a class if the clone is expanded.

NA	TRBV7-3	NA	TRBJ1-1	CASSLEATGTEAFF	TGTGCCAGCAGCTTAGAGGCTACAGGGACTGAAGCTTTCTTT
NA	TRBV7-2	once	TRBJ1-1	CASSLGLSKTEAFF	TGTGCCAGCAGCTTAGGGCTTTCGAAGACTGAAGCTTTCTTT
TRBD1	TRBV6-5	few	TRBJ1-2	CASSYGTGGGYYGYTF	TGTGCCAGCAGTTACGGGACAGGGGGGGGATACTATGGCTACACCTTC
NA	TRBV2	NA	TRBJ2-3	CASSVGQPSTDTQYF	TGTGCCAGCAGTGTAGGACAGCCGAGCACAGATACGCAGTATTTT
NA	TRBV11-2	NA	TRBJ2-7	CASSPSGGDAYEQYF	TGTGCCAGCAGCCCGTCGGGGGGCGATGCCTACGAGCAGTACTTC
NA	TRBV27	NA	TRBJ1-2	CASSPHHPTGANYGYTF	TGTGCCAGCAGTCCCCATCACCCGACAGGAGCTAACTATGGCTACACCTTC
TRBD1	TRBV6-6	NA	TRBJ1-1	CASSPGTGGTLHVAFF	TGTGCCAGCAGCCCCGGGACAGGGGGCACCCTGCACGTAGCTTTCTTT
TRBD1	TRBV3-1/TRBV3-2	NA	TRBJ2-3	CASSQDRDRVSTDTQYF	TGTGCCAGCAGCCAAGATCGGGACAGGGTGAGCACAGATACGCAGTATTTT
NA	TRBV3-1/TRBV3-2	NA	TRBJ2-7	CASSQGLLVYEQYF	TGTGCCAGCAGCCAAGGTCTACTAGTCTACGAGCAGTACTTC
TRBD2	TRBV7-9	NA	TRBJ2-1	CASSSRLAGTSEQFF	TGTGCCAGCAGCTCTCGACTAGCGGGGACGAGTGAGCAGTTCTTC
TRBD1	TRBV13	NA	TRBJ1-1	CASSFRTGGNTEAFF	TGTGCCAGCAGCTTCCGGACAGGGGGGAACACTGAAGCTTTCTTT
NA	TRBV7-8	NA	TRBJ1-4	CASSLDAGGLFF	TGTGCCAGCAGCTTAGATGCGGGGGGACTGTTTTTT
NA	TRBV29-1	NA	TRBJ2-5	CSVGSGTQYF	TGCAGCGTTGGTAGCGGGACCCAGTACTTC
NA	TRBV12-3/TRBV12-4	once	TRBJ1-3	CASSPYSGNTIYF	TGTGCCAGCAGTCCCTACTCTGGAAACACCATATATTTT
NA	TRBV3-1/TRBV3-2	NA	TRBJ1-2	CASSEVWGETPRGYYGYTF	TGTGCCAGCAGCGAAGTTTGGGGGGAAACTCCGAGGGGCTACTATGGCTACACCTTC
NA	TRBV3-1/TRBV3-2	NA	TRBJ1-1	CASSPVTSKGDTEAFF	TGTGCCAGCAGTCCAGTAACCTCAAAGGGGGACACTGAAGCTTTCTTT
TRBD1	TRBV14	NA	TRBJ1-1	CASSQEWRTGARAFF	TGTGCCAGCAGCCAAGAGTGGAGGACAGGGGCACGAGCTTTCTTT
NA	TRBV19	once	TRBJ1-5	CASSIARRGGGQPQHF	TGTGCCAGTAGTATAGCGCGCAGGGGCGGAGGTCAGCCCCAGCATTTT
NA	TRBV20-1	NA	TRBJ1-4	CSASRSGSDEKLFF	TGCAGTGCTAGTCGTTCAGGGTCTGATGAAAAACTGTTTTTT
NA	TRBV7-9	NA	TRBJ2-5	CASSLEGYRETQYF	TGTGCCAGCAGCTTAGAGGGGTACAGAGAGACCCAGTACTTC
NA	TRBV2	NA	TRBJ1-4	CASSETKGVGEKLFF	TGTGCCAGCAGTGAAACTAAGGGGGTGGGTGAAAAACTGTTTTTT
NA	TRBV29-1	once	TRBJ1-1	CSVEATVASEAFF	TGCAGCGTTGAAGCGACAGTGGCCTCCGAAGCTTTCTTT
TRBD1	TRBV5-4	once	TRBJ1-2	CASSPAGGAGQGVHYGYTF	TGTGCCAGCAGCCCTGCGGGAGGAGCGGGACAGGGGGTGCACTATGGCTACACCTTC
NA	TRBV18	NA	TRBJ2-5	CASSPTEMETQYF	TGTGCCAGCTCACCAACTGAGATGGAGACCCAGTACTTC
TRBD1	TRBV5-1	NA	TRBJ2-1	CASSLGQGPYNEQFF	TGCGCCAGCAGCTTGGGACAGGGGCCCTACAATGAGCAGTTCTTC
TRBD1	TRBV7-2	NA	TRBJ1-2	CASSFDRTGGYGYTF	TGTGCCAGCAGCTTCGACCGGACAGGCGGCTATGGCTACACCTTC
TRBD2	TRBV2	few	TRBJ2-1	CASLAGGHNNEQFF	TGTGCCAGCCTAGCGGGGGGGCATAACAATGAGCAGTTCTTC
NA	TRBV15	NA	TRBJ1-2	CATSRERAVLPYGYTF	TGTGCCACCAGCAGAGAGAGAGCGGTCCTGCCCTATGGCTACACCTTC
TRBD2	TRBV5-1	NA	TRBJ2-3	CASSPSGVTDTQYF	TGCGCCAGCAGCCCTAGCGGGGTAACAGATACGCAGTATTTT
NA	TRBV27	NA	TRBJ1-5	CASSFLSRIGNQPQHF	TGTGCCAGCAGTTTCTTATCTCGTATAGGCAATCAGCCCCAGCATTTT
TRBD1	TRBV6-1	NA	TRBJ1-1	CASREAWDSVRTEAFF	TGTGCCAGCAGGGAAGCTTGGGACAGCGTCCGGACTGAAGCTTTCTTT
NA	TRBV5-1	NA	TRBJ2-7	CASSLGSSDPRYEQYF	TGCGCCAGCAGCTTGGGATCTAGCGACCCTCGCTACGAGCAGTACTTC
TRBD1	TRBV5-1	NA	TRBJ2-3	CASSLGQGVADTQYF	TGCGCCAGCAGCTTGGGACAGGGAGTCGCAGATACGCAGTATTTT
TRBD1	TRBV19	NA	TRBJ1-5	CASSLTGTGAVYSNQPQHF	TGTGCCAGTAGTCTGACCGGGACAGGGGCCGTTTATAGCAATCAGCCCCAGCATTTT
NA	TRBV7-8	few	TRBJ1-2	CASSPGQLLYGYTF	TGTGCCAGCAGCCCCGGACAGCTTCTCTATGGCTACACCTTC
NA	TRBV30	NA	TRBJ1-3	CAWSPGDTIYF	TGTGCCTGGAGCCCCGGGGACACCATATATTTT
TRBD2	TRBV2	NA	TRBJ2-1	CASSPTSGSSYNEQFF	TGTGCCAGCAGTCCGACTAGCGGGAGCTCCTACAATGAGCAGTTCTTC
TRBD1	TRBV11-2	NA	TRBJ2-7	CASSYTTGAVSYEQYF	TGTGCCAGCAGCTACACCACAGGGGCCGTCTCCTACGAGCAGTACTTC
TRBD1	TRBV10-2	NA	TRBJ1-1	CASSEPGTVEAFF	TGCGCCAGCAGTGAACCCGGGACAGTAGAAGCTTTCTTT
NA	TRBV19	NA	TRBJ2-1	CASSPRAEYNEQFF	TGTGCCAGTAGTCCCAGGGCGGAATACAATGAGCAGTTCTTC
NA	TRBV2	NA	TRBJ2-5	CASSGDIWGLGQETQYF	TGTGCCAGCAGTGGGGATATCTGGGGGCTGGGCCAAGAGACCCAGTACTTC
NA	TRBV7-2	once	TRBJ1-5	CASSLEGGAIQPQHF	TGTGCCAGCAGCTTAGAAGGGGGGGCGATTCAGCCCCAGCATTTT
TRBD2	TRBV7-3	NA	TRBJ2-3	CASSPGTNSDTQYF	TGTGCCAGCAGCCCAGGGACTAACTCAGATACGCAGTATTTT
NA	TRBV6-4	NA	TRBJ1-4	CASSDIGGANEKLFF	TGTGCCAGCAGTGACATCGGTGGTGCTAATGAAAAACTGTTTTTT
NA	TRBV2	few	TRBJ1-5	CASQKEGRGNQPQHF	TGTGCCAGCCAGAAAGAGGGTAGGGGGAATCAGCCCCAGCATTTT
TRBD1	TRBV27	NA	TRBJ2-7	CASSHQSRQGPYEQYF	TGTGCCAGCAGTCACCAATCGAGACAGGGTCCCTACGAGCAGTACTTC
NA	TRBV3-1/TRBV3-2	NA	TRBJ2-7	CASSQDRHYEQYF	TGTGCCAGCAGCCAAGACAGACATTACGAGCAGTACTTC
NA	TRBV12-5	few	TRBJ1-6	CASGLRTDSPLHF	TGTGCTAGTGGTTTGCGAACTGATTCACCCCTCCACTTT
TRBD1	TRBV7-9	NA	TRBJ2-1	CASSPGQGIEQFF	TGTGCCAGCAGCCCCGGACAGGGGATTGAGCAGTTCTTC
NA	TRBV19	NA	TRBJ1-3	CASSILAGAGDTIYF	TGTGCCAGTAGTATACTCGCGGGGGCTGGTGACACCATATATTTT